This T cell receptor (beta chain) was sequenced for a study of T cells after yellow fever vaccination. The study's findings and limits: It was a weaker secondary response, yet one that peaked faster, at day 5 versus 15. Across the CD4 and CD8 compartments, a small share of clonotypes was present in both. Reappearing after the booster were most of the clones from primary vaccination (96% CD4, 88% CD8). Repertoires sorted by FACS could include abundant clonotypes that are contaminants from the bulk population.

One entry per CDR3 protein results from TCRdb running MiXCR on the 5' RACE reads. Among roughly 250,000 distinct CDR3 sequences listed, about an eighth were seen once. Concerning this clonotype: No antigen is known for it.

Germline V gene sequence: CDR1 SGHRS, CDR2 YFSETQ. Trimming removed 4 bases from V and 1 base from J, with 10 bases in between. The CDR3 is made up of 14 amino acids. This clonotype was obtained from a man aged 25-45 years who received the YFV17D yellow fever vaccine. This chain connects TRBV5-1 to TRBJ2-3; D unclear. The source was CD4+ T cells sorted from PBMCs, collected 45 days after the yellow fever booster vaccination. For the CDR3, the DNA is TGCGCCAGCAGCCCCTTGGTCGGCACAGATACGCAGTATTTT. It translates to CASSPLVGTDTQYF.